This TCR beta chain was recovered during a study of blood T cell repertoires in COVID-19. Background on the study: T cells, B-cell-depleted T cells, or PBMCs supplied cDNA or gDNA.

Produced via immunoSEQ multiplex PCR; TCRdb's table is partial and in-frame only. The table includes 80,000 to 100,000 clones, about 91% detected once. The CDR3 is 16 residues long. Germline-derived CDR1 and CDR2 are LNHDA and SQIVND (reference sequence). The trim removed 7 bases at V and 4 bases at J, leaving 9 bases unmatched. This TCR derives from a human donor with active COVID-19. The donor label of this sample is uncertain. The J gene is TRBJ2-2, the V gene TRBV19; 10 nucleotides match TRBD2. Sequencing used peripheral blood. This CDR3 is CASTSLAGGSTGELFF. The CDR3 nucleotides are TGTGCCAGTACCTCTTTAGCGGGGGGATCCACCGGGGAGCTGTTTTTT.